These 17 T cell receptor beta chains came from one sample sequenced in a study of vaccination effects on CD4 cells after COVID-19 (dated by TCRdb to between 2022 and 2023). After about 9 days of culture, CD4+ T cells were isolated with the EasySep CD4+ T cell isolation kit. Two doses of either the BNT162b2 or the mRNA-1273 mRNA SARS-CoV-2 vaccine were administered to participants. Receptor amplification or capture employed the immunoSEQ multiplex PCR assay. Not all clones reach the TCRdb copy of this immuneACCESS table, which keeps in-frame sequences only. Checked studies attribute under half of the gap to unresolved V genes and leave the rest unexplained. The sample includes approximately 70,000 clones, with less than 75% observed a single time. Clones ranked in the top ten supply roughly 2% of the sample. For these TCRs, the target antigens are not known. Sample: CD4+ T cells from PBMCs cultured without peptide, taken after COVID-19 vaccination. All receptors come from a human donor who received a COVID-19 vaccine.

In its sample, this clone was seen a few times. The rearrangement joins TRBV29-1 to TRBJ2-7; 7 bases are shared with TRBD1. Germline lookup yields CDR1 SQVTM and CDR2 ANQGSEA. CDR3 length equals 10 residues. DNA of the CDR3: TGCAGCGTTCTGAAGGGGGCAAGGGACGTC. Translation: CSVLKGARDV.

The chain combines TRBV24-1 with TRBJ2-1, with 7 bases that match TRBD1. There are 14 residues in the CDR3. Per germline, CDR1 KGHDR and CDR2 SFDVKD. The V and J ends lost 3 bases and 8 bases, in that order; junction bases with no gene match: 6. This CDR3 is CATSDTTGSDEQFF. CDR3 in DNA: TGTGCCACCAGTGATACGACAGGGAGCGATGAGCAGTTCTTC.

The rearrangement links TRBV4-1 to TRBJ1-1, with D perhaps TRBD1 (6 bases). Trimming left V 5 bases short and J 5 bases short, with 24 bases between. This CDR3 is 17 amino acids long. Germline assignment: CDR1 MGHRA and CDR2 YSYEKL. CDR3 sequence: CASSGRYSQGPRTEAFF. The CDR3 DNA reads TGCGCCAGCAGCGGACGTTACTCACAGGGACCGAGGACTGAAGCTTTCTTT.

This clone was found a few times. CDR3 nucleotide sequence: TGTGCCAGCAGTTACGCGGAGTTCTACGAGCAGTACGTC. Protein: CASSYAEFYEQYV. The rearrangement links TRBV6-6 to TRBJ2-7; D ambiguous. Germline loops: CDR1 MNHNY, CDR2 SVGAGI (reference sequence). The CDR3 loop spans 13 amino acids. V was cut by 2 bases and J by 3 bases, with 8 bases left in between.

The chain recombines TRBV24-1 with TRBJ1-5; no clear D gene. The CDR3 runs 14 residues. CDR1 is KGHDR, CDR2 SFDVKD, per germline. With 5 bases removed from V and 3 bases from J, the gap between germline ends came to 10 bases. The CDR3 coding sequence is TGTGCCACCAGTGCCCGTTTTTACAATCAGCCCCAGCATTTT. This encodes CATSARFYNQPQHF.

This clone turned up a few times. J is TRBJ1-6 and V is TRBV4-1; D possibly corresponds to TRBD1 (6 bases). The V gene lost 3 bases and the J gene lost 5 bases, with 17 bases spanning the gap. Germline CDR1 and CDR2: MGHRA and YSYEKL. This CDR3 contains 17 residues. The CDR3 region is CASSQASTGYNNSPLHF. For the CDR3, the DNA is TGCGCCAGCAGCCAGGCCTCTACAGGGTACAATAATTCACCCCTCCACTTT.

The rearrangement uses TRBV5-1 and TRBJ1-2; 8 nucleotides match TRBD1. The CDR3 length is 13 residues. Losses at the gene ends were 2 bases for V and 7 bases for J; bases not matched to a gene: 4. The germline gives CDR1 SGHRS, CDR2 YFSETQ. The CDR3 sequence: CASSFGQGIGYTF. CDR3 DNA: TGCGCCAGCAGCTTCGGACAGGGTATTGGCTACACCTTC. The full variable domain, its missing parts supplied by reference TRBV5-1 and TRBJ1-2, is KAGVTQTPRYLIKTRGQQVTLSCSPISGHRSVSWYQQTPGQGLQFLFEYFSETQRNKGNFPGRFSGRQFSNSRSEMNVSTLELGDSALYLCASSFGQGIGYTFGSGTRLTVV.

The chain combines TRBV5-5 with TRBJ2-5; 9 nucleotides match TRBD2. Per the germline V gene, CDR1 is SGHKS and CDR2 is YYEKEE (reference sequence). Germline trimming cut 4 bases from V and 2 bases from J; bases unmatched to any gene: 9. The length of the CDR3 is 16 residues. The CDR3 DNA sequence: TGTGCCAGCAGCCGGGAGGCGGGGGGGTCTCAAGAGACCCAGTACTTC. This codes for CASSREAGGSQETQYF.

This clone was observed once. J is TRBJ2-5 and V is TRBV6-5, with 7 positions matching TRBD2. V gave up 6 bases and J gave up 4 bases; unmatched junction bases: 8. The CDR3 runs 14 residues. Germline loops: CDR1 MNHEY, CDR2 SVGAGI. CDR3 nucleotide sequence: TGTGCCAGCAGCCAAGTTTGGACTAGAGAGACCCAGTACTTC. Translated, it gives CASSQVWTRETQYF.

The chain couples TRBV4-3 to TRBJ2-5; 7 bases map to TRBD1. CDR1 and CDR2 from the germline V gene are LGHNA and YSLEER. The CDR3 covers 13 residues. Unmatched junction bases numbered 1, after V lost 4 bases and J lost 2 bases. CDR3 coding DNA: TGCGCCAGCAGCCGGGACAGTCAAGAGACCCAGTACTTC. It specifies CASSRDSQETQYF.

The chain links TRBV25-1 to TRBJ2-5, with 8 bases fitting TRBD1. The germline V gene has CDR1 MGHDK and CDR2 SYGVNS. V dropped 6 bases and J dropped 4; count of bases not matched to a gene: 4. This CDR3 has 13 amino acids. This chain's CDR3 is CASSGQGRETQYF. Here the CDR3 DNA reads TGTGCCAGCAGCGGACAGGGAAGAGAGACCCAGTACTTC.

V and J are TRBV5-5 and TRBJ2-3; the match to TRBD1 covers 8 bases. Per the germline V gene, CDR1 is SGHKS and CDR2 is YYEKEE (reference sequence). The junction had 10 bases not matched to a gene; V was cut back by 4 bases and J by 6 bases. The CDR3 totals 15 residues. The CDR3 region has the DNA TGTGCCAGCAGCACGCCAGGGGGCGCGGGTGATACGCAGTATTTT. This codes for CASSTPGGAGDTQYF.

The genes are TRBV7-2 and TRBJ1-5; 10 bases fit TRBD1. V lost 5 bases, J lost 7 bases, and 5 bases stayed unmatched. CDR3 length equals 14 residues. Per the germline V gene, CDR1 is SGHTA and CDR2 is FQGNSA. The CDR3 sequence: CASSRLDRGQPQHF. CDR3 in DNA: TGTGCCAGCAGCCGGTTGGACAGGGGGCAGCCCCAGCATTTT.

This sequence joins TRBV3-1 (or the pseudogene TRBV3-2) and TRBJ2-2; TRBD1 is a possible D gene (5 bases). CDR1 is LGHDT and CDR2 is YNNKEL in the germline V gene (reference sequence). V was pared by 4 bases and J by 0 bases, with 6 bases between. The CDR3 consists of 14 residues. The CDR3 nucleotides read TGTGCCAGCAGCCGGGGCCCGAACACCGGGGAGCTGTTTTTT. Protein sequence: CASSRGPNTGELFF.

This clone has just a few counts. The CDR3 nucleotides read TGTGCCAGCTCACCAGAGGGAAACACCATATATTTT. Protein: CASSPEGNTIYF. The chain employs TRBV18 and TRBJ1-3, with D uncertain. The V end was cut by 2 bases, the J end by 4 bases, with 3 bases between. Germline CDR1 is KGHSH and CDR2 is LQKENI. This CDR3 has 12 amino acids.

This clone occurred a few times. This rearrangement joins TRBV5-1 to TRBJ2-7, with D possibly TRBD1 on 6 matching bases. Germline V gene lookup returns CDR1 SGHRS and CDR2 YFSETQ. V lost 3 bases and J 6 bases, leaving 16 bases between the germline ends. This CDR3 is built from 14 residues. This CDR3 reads CASSSRPQGIEQYV. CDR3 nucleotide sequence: TGCGCCAGCAGCTCTCGACCCCAGGGGATCGAGCAGTACGTC.

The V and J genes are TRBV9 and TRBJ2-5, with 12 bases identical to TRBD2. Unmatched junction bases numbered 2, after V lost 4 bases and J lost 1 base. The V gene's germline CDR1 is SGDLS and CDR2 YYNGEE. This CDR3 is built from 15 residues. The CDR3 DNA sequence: TGTGCCAGCAGCTGGACTAGCGGGACCCAAGAGACCCAGTACTTC. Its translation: CASSWTSGTQETQYF.